This T cell receptor (beta chain) is from a study of T-cell memory formation after mild COVID-19. Each CDR3 protein is one row after TCRdb ran MiXCR on the 5' RACE reads. The sample yields about 340,000 distinct CDR3 sequences, about an eighth seen once. This clonotype was counted only a few times. V lost 5 bases to trimming and J lost 4 bases, with 15 bases between them. The CDR3 runs to 14 residues. From germline, CDR1 is SGHRS and CDR2 YFSETQ. The chain uses TRBV5-1 and TRBJ1-1; D perhaps matches TRBD1 (5 bases). Specimen: PBMCs or a T cell subset sorted from them (not recorded which). This sequence was found in a man aged 18 to 29 who had mild COVID-19 (a few samples of this study predate the infection). Cell type and time point are not known. This CDR3 reads CASRGPHGSTEAFF. The CDR3 region has the DNA TGCGCCAGCAGGGGACCTCATGGGAGCACTGAAGCTTTCTTT.